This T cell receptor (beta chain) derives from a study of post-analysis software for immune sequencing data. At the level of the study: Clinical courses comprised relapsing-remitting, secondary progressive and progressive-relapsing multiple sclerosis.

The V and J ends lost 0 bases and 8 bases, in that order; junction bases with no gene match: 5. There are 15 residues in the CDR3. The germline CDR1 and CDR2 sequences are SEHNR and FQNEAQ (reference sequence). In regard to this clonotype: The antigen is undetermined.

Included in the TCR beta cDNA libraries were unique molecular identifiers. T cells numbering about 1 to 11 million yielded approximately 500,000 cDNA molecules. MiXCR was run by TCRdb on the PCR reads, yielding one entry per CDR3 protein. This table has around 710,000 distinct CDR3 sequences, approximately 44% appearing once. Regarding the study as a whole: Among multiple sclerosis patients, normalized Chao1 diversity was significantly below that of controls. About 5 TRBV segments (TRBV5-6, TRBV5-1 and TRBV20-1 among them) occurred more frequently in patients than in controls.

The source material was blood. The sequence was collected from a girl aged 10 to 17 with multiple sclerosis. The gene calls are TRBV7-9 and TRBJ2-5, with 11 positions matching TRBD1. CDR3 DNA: TGTGCCAGCAGCTTAGCAGGGACAGGGGGTGTTACCCAGTACTTC. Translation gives CASSLAGTGGVTQYF.